The present TCR beta chain was sequenced within a study of shared clonotypes between healthy human individuals. V shed 2 bases and J shed 0 bases, with 11 bases lying between them. Germline V gives CDR1 MNHEY, CDR2 SMNVEV (reference sequence). This CDR3 is 15 amino acids long. Naive CD8 populations comprised CD45RO-negative cells positively selected for CCR7, excluding terminally differentiated effector memory CD45RA+ cells. The table came from immunoSEQ multiplex PCR; TCRdb's copy has only in-frame clones and leaves some out. The sample contains about 1,800,000 clones, 85% to 95% of which appear only once.

Sequenced sample: naive CD8+ T cells sorted from blood. This chain connects TRBV27 to TRBJ2-7; perhaps TRBD1 as D (7 bases). This TCR was sampled from a man between 18 and 35 years old in good health. For the CDR3, the DNA is TGTGCCAGCAGTTTACAGGGGGGAAACTCCTACGAGCAGTACTTC. This gives the protein CASSLQGGNSYEQYF.